The 8 T cell receptor beta chains below come from one sample, sequenced in a study of CD8+ T cells in alopecia areata. Isolated RNA was reverse transcribed into cDNA used as the sequencing template. Generated by immunoSEQ multiplex PCR, the TCRdb table keeps only in-frame clones and is missing some. The profile shows over 85,000 clones, roughly two fifths of them singletons. The sequencing input was CD4+ T cells sorted from blood. These receptors all stem from a human donor with alopecia areata.

This clone occurred many times. The chain recombines TRBV6-6 with TRBJ1-4, with D maybe TRBD1 (5 bases). This CDR3 has 14 amino acids. The germline V gene encodes CDR1 MNHNY and CDR2 SVGAGI (reference sequence). Between the trimmed V and J ends, which lost 6 bases and 4 bases, there was a span of 12 bases. The CDR3, as DNA: TGTGCCAGCAGCCCGGGACGTAGTAATGAAAAACTGTTTTTT. Protein sequence: CASSPGRSNEKLFF.

This clone was detected a few times. The chain employs TRBV4-1 and TRBJ2-7; a weak D match, TRBD1 (5 bases). Germline V CDR1 and CDR2: MGHRA, YSYEKL. The CDR3 has 15 residues. The V end was cut by 4 bases, the J end by 0 bases, with 13 bases between. The CDR3 DNA reads TGCGCCAGCAGCCGCCCCCCGCAGGGCTCCTACGAGCAGTACTTC. Translated: CASSRPPQGSYEQYF.

This rearrangement joins TRBV5-1 to TRBJ1-6; 8 bases are a match to TRBD1. Germline CDR1 SGHRS, CDR2 YFSETQ. This CDR3 is built from 15 residues. The V gene end was trimmed by 2 bases and the J gene end by 10 bases; junction bases not matched to a gene: 8. CDR3 region: CASSFRQGRESPLHF. As DNA, the CDR3 is TGCGCCAGCAGCTTCAGACAGGGGAGGGAATCACCCCTCCACTTT.

The chain recombines TRBV5-1 with TRBJ2-2, with no clear D. The germline V gene encodes CDR1 SGHRS and CDR2 YFSETQ. The ends were cut back, 2 bases at V and 6 bases at J, with 8 bases in the middle. CDR3 size: 13 residues. This CDR3 is CASSFQPSGELFF. The CDR3 DNA follows: TGCGCCAGCAGCTTTCAGCCCTCCGGGGAGCTGTTTTTT.

CDR3 region: CSVADRAGEAFF. In nucleotides, the CDR3 is TGCAGCGTTGCGGACAGGGCCGGTGAAGCTTTCTTT. The chain carries TRBV29-1 and TRBJ1-1; 8 nucleotides match TRBD1. The J segment lost 7 bases and the V segment lost 4 bases, leaving 5 bases of the junction unmatched. Germline loops: CDR1 SQVTM, CDR2 ANQGSEA. The length of the CDR3 is 12 residues.

The chain is built from TRBV6-1 and TRBJ2-5, with TRBD1 as a possible D gene (6 bases). Trimming removed 6 bases at V and 2 bases at J, with 10 bases between. Looked up from germline, CDR1 is MNHNS and CDR2 is SASEGT. This CDR3 region has 13 residues. DNA of the CDR3: TGTGCCAGCAGGGACAGTCCACAAGAGACCCAGTACTTC. It encodes CASRDSPQETQYF.

V and J are TRBV7-2 and TRBJ2-7; perhaps TRBD2 as D (5 bases). Trimming took off 3 bases at V and 2 bases at J, with 11 bases between the two ends. Per the germline V gene, CDR1 is SGHTA and CDR2 is FQGNSA. CDR3 length: 14 amino acids. The CDR3 region is CASSFTGITYEQYF. CDR3 coding DNA: TGTGCCAGCAGCTTCACCGGGATCACCTACGAGCAGTACTTC. Filled out from reference TRBV7-2 and TRBJ2-7, the complete variable domain reads GAGVSQSPSNKVTEKGKDVELRCDPISGHTALYWYRQSLGQGLEFLIYFQGNSAPDKSGLPSDRFSAERTGGSVSTLTIQRTQQEDSAVYLCASSFTGITYEQYFGPGTRLTVT.

This clone has just a few counts. The CDR3 protein is CSVKGIARLSRGDTQYF. The CDR3 region has the DNA TGCAGCGTTAAAGGGATCGCGCGTCTCTCACGGGGAGATACGCAGTATTTT. This sequence joins TRBV29-1 and TRBJ2-3; the D gene is possibly TRBD2 (5 bases). The CDR3 contains 17 residues. The V end was cut by 5 bases, the J end by 5 bases, with 26 bases between. Looked up from germline, CDR1 is SQVTM and CDR2 is ANQGSEA.